The present T cell receptor (beta chain) was sequenced within a study of T cell responses to AZD1222 COVID-19 vaccine. Overall study results and limits: Repertoires were obtained only post-peak T cell response.

On this clone itself: Its antigen remains unknown.

Measured with immunoSEQ multiplex PCR; TCRdb has only the in-frame clones, and not every one. The sample lists 150,000 or so clones, 91% occurring once. Trimming cost V 0 bases and J 4 bases, with 7 bases left between them. Germline CDR1 MGHRA, CDR2 YSYEKL. This CDR3 is 15 amino acids long. This sequence joins TRBV4-1 and TRBJ1-6, with D unresolved. Sequenced here: peripheral blood, sampled 28 days after the second AZD1222 dose. The clonotype comes from an adult who received the AZD1222 COVID-19 vaccine. The CDR3 DNA follows: TGCGCCAGCAGCCAAGAGCCAGCTTATAATTCACCCCTCCACTTT. This translates into CASSQEPAYNSPLHF.